This T cell receptor beta chain was identified during a study of post-analysis software for immune sequencing data. Study as a whole: In terms of disease course, relapsing-remitting, secondary progressive and progressive-relapsing multiple sclerosis were included. The study's findings and limits: Compared against controls, patients with multiple sclerosis displayed significantly lower normalized Chao1 diversity. Controls showed lower frequencies than patients for roughly 5 TRBV segments, and TRBV5-6, TRBV5-1 and TRBV20-1 were among these.

This clonotype was detected many times. Its specificity is not known. The authors incorporated unique molecular identifiers into the TCR beta cDNA libraries. A population of roughly 1 to 11 million T cells gave rise to roughly 0.5 million cDNA molecules. MiXCR was run by TCRdb on the PCR reads, yielding one entry per CDR3 protein. This table has about 770,000 distinct CDR3 sequences, 46% appearing once. V was shortened by 1 base and J by 4 bases, with 17 bases between the two germline ends. This CDR3 has 18 residues. Germline V gene lookup returns CDR1 LGHDT and CDR2 YNNKEL (reference sequence). This TCR derives from a girl between 10 and 17 years old with multiple sclerosis. The gene calls are TRBV3-1 and TRBJ2-6; tentatively, D is TRBD1 or TRBD2 (5 bases each). Sequenced sample: blood. The CDR3 DNA sequence: TGTGCCAGCAGCCAAGGATCTTTTGGGGGTTCCGGGGCCAACGTCCTGACTTTC. This translates into CASSQGSFGGSGANVLTF. Drawing the rest from reference TRBV3-1 and TRBJ2-6, the complete variable domain is DTAVSQTPKYLVTQMGNDKSIKCEQNLGHDTMYWYKQDSKKFLKIMFSYNNKELIINETVPNRFSPKSPDKAHLNLHINSLELGDSAVYFCASSQGSFGGSGANVLTFGAGSRLTVL.